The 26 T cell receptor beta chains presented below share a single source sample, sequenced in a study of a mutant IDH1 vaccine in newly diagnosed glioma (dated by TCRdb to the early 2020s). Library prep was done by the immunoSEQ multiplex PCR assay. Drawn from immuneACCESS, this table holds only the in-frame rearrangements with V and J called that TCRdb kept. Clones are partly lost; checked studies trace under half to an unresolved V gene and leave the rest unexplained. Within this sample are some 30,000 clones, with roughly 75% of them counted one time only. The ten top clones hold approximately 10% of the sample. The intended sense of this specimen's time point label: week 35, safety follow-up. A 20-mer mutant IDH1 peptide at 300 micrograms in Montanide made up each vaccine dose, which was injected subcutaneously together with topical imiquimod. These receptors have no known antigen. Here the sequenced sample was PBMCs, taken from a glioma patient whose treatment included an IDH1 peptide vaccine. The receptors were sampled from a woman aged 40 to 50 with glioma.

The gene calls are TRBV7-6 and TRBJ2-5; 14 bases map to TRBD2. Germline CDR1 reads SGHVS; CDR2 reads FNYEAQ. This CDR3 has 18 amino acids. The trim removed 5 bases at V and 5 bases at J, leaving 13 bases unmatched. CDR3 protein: CASSARLAGGSSWETQYF. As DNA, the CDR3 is TGTGCCAGCAGCGCCCGACTAGCGGGGGGGAGTAGTTGGGAGACCCAGTACTTC.

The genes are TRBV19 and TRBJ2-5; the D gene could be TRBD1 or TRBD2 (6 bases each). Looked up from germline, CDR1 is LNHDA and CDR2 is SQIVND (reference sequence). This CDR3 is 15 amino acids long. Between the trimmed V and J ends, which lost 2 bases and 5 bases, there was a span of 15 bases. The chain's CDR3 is CASSILRGPWETQYF. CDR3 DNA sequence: TGTGCCAGTAGTATACTCCGGGGGCCTTGGGAGACCCAGTACTTC.

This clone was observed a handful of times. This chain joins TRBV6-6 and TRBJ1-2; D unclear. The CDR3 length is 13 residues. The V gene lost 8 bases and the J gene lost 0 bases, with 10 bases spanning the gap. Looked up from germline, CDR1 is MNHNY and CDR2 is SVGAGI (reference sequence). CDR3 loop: CASCRLPNYGYTF. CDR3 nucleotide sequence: TGTGCCAGCTGCCGGCTGCCTAACTATGGCTACACCTTC.

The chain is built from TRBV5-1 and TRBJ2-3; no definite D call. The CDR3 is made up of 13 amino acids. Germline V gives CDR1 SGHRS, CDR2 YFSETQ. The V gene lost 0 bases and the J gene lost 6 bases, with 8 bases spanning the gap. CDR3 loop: CASSLVGADTQYF. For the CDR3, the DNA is TGCGCCAGCAGCTTGGTAGGAGCGGATACGCAGTATTTT.

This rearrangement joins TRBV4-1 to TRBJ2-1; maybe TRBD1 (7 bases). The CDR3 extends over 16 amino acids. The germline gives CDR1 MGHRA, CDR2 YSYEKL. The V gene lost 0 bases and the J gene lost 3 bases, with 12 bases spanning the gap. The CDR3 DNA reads TGCGCCAGCAGCCAAGATCAGGGGGAGGTCTACAATGAGCAGTTCTTC. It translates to CASSQDQGEVYNEQFF.

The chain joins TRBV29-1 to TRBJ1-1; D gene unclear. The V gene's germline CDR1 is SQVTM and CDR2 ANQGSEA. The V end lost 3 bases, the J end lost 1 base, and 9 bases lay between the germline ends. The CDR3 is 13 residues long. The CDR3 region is CSVDVRTNTEAFF. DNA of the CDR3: TGCAGCGTTGATGTCAGGACGAACACTGAAGCTTTCTTT.

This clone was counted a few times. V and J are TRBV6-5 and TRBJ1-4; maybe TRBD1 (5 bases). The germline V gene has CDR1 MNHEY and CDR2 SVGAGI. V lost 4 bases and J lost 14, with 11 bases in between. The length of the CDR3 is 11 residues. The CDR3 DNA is TGTGCCAGCAGTTGGCAGGGCAATCTGTTTTTT. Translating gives CASSWQGNLFF.

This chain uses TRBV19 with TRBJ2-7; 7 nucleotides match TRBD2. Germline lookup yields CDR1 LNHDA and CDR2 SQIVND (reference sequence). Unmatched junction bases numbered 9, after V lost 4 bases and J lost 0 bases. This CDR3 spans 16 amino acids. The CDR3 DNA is TGTGCCAGTAGTACCCCTTCGGGGGGATACTCCTACGAGCAGTACTTC. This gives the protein CASSTPSGGYSYEQYF.

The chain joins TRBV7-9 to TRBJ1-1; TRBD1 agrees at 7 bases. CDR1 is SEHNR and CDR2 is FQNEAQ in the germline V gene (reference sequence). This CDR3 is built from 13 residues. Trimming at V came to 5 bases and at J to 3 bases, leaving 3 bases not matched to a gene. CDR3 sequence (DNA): TGTGCCAGCAGCCCTACAGGGGACACTGAAGCTTTCTTT. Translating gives CASSPTGDTEAFF. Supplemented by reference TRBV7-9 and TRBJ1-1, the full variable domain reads DTGVSQNPRHKITKRGQNVTFRCDPISEHNRLYWYRQTLGQGPEFLTYFQNEAQLEKSRLLSDRFSAERPKGSFSTLEIQRTEQGDSAMYLCASSPTGDTEAFFGQGTRLTVV.

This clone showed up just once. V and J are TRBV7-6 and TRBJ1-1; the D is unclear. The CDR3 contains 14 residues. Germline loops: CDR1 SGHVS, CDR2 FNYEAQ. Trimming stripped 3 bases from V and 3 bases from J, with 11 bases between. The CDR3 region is CASSLTGRHTEAFF. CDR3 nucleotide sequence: TGTGCCAGCAGCTTGACCGGACGGCACACTGAAGCTTTCTTT.

The CDR3 here is CASSQGTRERTQYF. The DNA of the CDR3 is TGTGCCAGCAGCCAAGGGACCAGGGAACGGACCCAGTACTTC. The rearrangement links TRBV14 to TRBJ2-5, with D perhaps matching TRBD1 (5 bases). CDR1 is SGHDN, CDR2 FVKESK, per germline. This CDR3 is built from 14 residues. V was trimmed by 1 base and J by 7 bases, leaving 13 bases between them.

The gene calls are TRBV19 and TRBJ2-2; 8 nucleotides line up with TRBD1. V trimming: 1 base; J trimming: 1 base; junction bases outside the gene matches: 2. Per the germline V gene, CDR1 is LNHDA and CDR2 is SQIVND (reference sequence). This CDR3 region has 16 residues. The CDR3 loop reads CASSIGTGMNTGELFF. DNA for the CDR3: TGTGCCAGTAGTATAGGGACAGGGATGAACACCGGGGAGCTGTTTTTT. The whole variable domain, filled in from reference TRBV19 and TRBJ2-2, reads DGGITQSPKYLFRKEGQNVTLSCEQNLNHDAMYWYRQDPGQGLRLIYYSQIVNDFQKGDIAEGYSVSREKKESFPLTVTSAQKNPTAFYLCASSIGTGMNTGELFFGEGSRLTVL.

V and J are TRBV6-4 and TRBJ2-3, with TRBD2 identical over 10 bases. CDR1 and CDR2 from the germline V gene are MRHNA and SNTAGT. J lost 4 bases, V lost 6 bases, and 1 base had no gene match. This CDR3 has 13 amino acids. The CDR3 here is CASRSGGADTQYF. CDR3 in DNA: TGTGCCAGCAGGAGCGGGGGGGCAGATACGCAGTATTTT.

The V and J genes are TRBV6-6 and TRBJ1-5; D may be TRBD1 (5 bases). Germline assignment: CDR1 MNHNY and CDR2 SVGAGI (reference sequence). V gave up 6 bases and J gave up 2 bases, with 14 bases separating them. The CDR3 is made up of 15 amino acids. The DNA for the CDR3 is TGTGCCAGCAGAGCAACAGGATCGGGCAATCAGCCCCAGCATTTT. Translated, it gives CASRATGSGNQPQHF.

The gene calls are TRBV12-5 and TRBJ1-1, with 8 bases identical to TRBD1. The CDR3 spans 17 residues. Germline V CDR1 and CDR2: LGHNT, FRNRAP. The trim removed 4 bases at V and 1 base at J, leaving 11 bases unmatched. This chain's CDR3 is CASGSPPDRGWNTEAFF. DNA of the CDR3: TGTGCTAGTGGTTCCCCCCCCGACAGGGGATGGAACACTGAAGCTTTCTTT. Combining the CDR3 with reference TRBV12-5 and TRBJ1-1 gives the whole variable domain DARVTQTPRHKVTEMGQEVTMRCQPILGHNTVFWYRQTMMQGLELLAYFRNRAPLDDSGMPKDRFSAEMPDATLATLKIQPSEPRDSAVYFCASGSPPDRGWNTEAFFGQGTRLTVV.

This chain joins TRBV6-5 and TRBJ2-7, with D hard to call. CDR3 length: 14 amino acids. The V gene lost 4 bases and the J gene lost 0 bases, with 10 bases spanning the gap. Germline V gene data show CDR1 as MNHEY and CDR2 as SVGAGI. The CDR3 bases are TGTGCCAGCAGTTTGACATTTGCCTCCTACGAGCAGTACTTC. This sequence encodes CASSLTFASYEQYF.

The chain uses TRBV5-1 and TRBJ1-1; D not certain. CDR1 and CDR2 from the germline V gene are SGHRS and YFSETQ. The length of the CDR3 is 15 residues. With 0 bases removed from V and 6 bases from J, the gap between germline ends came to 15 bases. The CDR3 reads CASSLVERVAAEAFF. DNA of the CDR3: TGCGCCAGCAGCTTGGTAGAGAGGGTGGCCGCTGAAGCTTTCTTT.

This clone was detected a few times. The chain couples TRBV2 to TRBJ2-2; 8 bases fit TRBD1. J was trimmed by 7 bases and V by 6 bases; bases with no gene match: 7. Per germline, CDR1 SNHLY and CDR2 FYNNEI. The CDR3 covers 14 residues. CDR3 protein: CASRQTGVGGELFF. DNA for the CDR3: TGTGCCAGCAGACAGACAGGGGTGGGCGGGGAGCTGTTTTTT.

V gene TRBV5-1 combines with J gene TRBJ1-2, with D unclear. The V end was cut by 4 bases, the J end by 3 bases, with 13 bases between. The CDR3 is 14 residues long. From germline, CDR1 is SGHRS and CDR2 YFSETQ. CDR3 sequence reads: CASSPDDNYYGYTF. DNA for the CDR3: TGCGCCAGCAGCCCCGATGACAACTACTATGGCTACACCTTC.

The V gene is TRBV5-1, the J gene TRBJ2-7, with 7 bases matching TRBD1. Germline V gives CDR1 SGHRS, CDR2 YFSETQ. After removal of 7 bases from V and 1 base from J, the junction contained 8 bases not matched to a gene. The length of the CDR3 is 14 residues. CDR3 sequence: CASRVWDSSYEQYF. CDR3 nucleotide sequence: TGCGCCAGCCGTGTGTGGGACAGTTCCTACGAGCAGTACTTC.

Here the CDR3 DNA reads TGTGCCATCAGAGATCCTCAGGGGATTTCACCCCTCCACTTT. Its translation is CAIRDPQGISPLHF. This chain uses TRBV10-3 with TRBJ1-6, with a weak D call TRBD1 (6 bases). This CDR3 spans 14 amino acids. Trimming removed 6 bases at V and 9 bases at J, with 15 bases between. In germline, CDR1 is ENHRY, CDR2 SYGVKD.

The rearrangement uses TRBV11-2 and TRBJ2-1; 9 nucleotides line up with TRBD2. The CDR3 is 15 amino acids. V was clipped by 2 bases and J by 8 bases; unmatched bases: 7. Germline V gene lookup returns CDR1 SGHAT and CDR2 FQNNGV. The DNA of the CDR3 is TGTGCCAGCAGCTTACGGGCGGGGGGGCCAGATGAGCAGTTCTTC. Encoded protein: CASSLRAGGPDEQFF. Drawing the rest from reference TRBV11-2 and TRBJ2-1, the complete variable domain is EAGVAQSPRYKIIEKRQSVAFWCNPISGHATLYWYQQILGQGPKLLIQFQNNGVVDDSQLPKDRFSAERLKGVDSTLKIQPAKLEDSAVYLCASSLRAGGPDEQFFGPGTRLTVL.

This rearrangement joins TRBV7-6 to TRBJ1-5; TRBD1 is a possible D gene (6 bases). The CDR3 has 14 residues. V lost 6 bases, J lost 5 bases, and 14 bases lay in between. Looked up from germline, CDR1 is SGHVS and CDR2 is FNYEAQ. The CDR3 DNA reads TGTGCCAGCAGGGCAGGGGAAGGAGATCAGCCCCAGCATTTT. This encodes CASRAGEGDQPQHF. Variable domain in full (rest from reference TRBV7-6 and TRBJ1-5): GAGVSQSPRYKVTKRGQDVALRCDPISGHVSLYWYRQALGQGPEFLTYFNYEAQQDKSGLPNDRFSAERPEGSISTLTIQRTEQRDSAMYRCASRAGEGDQPQHFGDGTRLSIL.

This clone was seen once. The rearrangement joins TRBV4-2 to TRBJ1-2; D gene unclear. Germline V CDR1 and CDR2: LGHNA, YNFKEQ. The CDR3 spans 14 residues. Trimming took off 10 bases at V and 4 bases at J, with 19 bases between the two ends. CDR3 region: CATALTDGAYGYTF. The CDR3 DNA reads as TGTGCCACCGCCTTAACGGACGGCGCCTATGGCTACACCTTC.

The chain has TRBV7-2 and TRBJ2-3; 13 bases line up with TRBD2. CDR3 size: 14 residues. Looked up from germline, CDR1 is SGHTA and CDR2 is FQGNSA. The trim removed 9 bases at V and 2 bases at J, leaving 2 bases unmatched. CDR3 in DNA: TGTGCCAGTGGGACTAGCGGGGACACAGATACGCAGTATTTT. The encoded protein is CASGTSGDTDTQYF. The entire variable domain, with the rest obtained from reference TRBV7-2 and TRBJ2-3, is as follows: GAGVSQSPSNKVTEKGKDVELRCDPISGHTALYWYRQSLGQGLEFLIYFQGNSAPDKSGLPSDRFSAERTGGSVSTLTIQRTQQEDSAVYLCASGTSGDTDTQYFGPGTRLTVL.

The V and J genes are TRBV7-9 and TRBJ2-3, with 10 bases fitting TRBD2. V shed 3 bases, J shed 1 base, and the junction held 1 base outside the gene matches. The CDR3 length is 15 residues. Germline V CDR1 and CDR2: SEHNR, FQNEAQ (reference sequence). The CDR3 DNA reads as TGTGCCAGCAGCTTCACTAGCGGGGGCACAGATACGCAGTATTTT. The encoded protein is CASSFTSGGTDTQYF.